Listed below are T cell receptor beta chains from one sample, sequenced in a study of identical twins. One entry per CDR3 protein, called by TCRdb with MiXCR from the 5' RACE reads. In the table there are more than 1.5 million distinct CDR3 sequences, about 32% of which are singletons. Sample: cord blood. These receptors were taken from a newborn girl in good health. CDR3s include the opening cysteine and the closing phenylalanine or tryptophan. The order of the fields is J gene, clone size, V gene, D gene, CDR3 DNA, CDR3 protein. The D gene is left open where the match is weak. Clone size, where shown, is once, few, many, or a class for clones that have expanded.

J: TRBJ2-3
size: -
V: TRBV7-2
D: -
DNA: TGTGCCAGCAGCTTAGCGACTAGTAGCTACCGAAGGACCACAGATACGCAGTATTTT
CDR3: CASSLATSSYRRTTDTQYF

J: TRBJ1-3
size: once
V: TRBV20-1
D: TRBD1
DNA: TGCAGTGCTCCCCAGGGGGTCGCTGGAAACACCATATATTTT
CDR3: CSAPQGVAGNTIYF

J: TRBJ2-7
size: -
V: TRBV13
D: TRBD2
DNA: TGTGCCAGCAGCCCATCTGGGACTAGCGGGGTATACTACGAGCAGTACTTC
CDR3: CASSPSGTSGVYYEQYF

J: TRBJ2-5
size: -
V: TRBV5-6
D: -
DNA: TGTGCCAGCAGTTCTAGTCCCACCCAAGAGACCCAGTACTTC
CDR3: CASSSSPTQETQYF

J: TRBJ2-2
size: -
V: TRBV6-5
D: TRBD2
DNA: TGTGCCAGCAGTTATCGCGGGGGGGCCTGGGAGCTGTTTTTT
CDR3: CASSYRGGAWELFF

J: TRBJ1-1
size: -
V: TRBV6-1
D: TRBD1
DNA: TGTGCCAGCAGACAGACTTGGACAGGGAACACTGAAGCTTTCTTT
CDR3: CASRQTWTGNTEAFF

J: TRBJ2-4
size: -
V: TRBV20-1
D: -
DNA: TGCAGTGCGGACTTATTACTAGCCAAAAACATTCAGTACTTC
CDR3: CSADLLLAKNIQYF

J: TRBJ2-5
size: -
V: TRBV11-2
D: TRBD2
DNA: TGTGCCAGCAGCTTTTCCCCGCCGCCAAGACTAGCGGGGCCCCGACCACGAGAGACCCAGTACTTC
CDR3: CASSFSPPPRLAGPRPRETQYF

J: TRBJ2-7
size: -
V: TRBV12-3/TRBV12-4
D: -
DNA: TGTGCCAGCAGTACCAGGGTGAACGAGCAGTACTTC
CDR3: CASSTRVNEQYF

J: TRBJ2-7
size: once
V: TRBV2
D: -
DNA: TGTGCCAGCAGTGAACGTCTGGGATTTTCCTACGAGCAGTACTTC
CDR3: CASSERLGFSYEQYF

J: TRBJ1-4
size: -
V: TRBV12-3/TRBV12-4
D: -
DNA: TGTGCCAGCGGGGCAGCGAATGAAAAACTGTTTTTT
CDR3: CASGAANEKLFF

J: TRBJ2-3
size: -
V: TRBV4-2
D: -
DNA: TGTGCCAGCAGCCAACACCTCCTGGGAGATACGCAGTATTTT
CDR3: CASSQHLLGDTQYF

J: TRBJ2-7
size: -
V: TRBV20-1
D: -
DNA: TGCAGTGCTAGAGTTGGGACAAACACCTACGAGCAGTACTTC
CDR3: CSARVGTNTYEQYF

J: TRBJ1-6
size: -
V: TRBV27
D: -
DNA: TGTGCCAGCAGTTTAGGGGGGGCTAACAATTCACCCCTCCACTTT
CDR3: CASSLGGANNSPLHF

J: TRBJ1-1
size: -
V: TRBV5-4
D: -
DNA: TGTGCCAGCAGCCAGGGGAAAATGGCTTTCTTT
CDR3: CASSQGKMAFF

J: TRBJ1-2
size: few
V: TRBV9
D: -
DNA: TGTGCCAGCAGCGTAACAGGTCCTAACTATGGCTACACCTTC
CDR3: CASSVTGPNYGYTF

J: TRBJ1-1
size: -
V: TRBV3-1
D: -
DNA: TGTGCCAGCCACAAAACAGAGAACACTGAAGCTTTCTTT
CDR3: CASHKTENTEAFF

J: TRBJ2-1
size: -
V: TRBV6-1
D: -
DNA: TGTGCCAGCCTCCTCGGAGGGGACAATGAGCAGTTCTTC
CDR3: CASLLGGDNEQFF

J: TRBJ2-7
size: -
V: TRBV25-1
D: TRBD1
DNA: TGTGCCAGCAGTGTTTCGACAGGGGGAAAGGGCGAGCAGTACTTC
CDR3: CASSVSTGGKGEQYF

J: TRBJ2-1
size: few
V: TRBV12-3/TRBV12-4
D: TRBD2
DNA: TGTGCCAGCAGTTTAGCGTGGCGGGAGCGGGACAATGAGCAGTTCTTC
CDR3: CASSLAWRERDNEQFF

J: TRBJ2-5
size: -
V: TRBV7-2
D: -
DNA: TGTGCCAGCAGCCCCCGAATTGTCTTAGAGCAGTACTTC
CDR3: CASSPRIVLEQYF

J: TRBJ2-1
size: few
V: TRBV28
D: -
DNA: TGTGCCAGCAGTTCCCCGGGGGCCCCCTACAATGAGCAGTTCTTC
CDR3: CASSSPGAPYNEQFF

J: TRBJ2-1
size: -
V: TRBV29-1
D: -
DNA: TGCAGCGTTGTTTGGGGGCCGGATGAGCAGTTCTTC
CDR3: CSVVWGPDEQFF

J: TRBJ1-4
size: few
V: TRBV7-9
D: -
DNA: TGTGCCAGCAGCGATCGGGGGTCGCGGGAAAAACTGTTTTTT
CDR3: CASSDRGSREKLFF

J: TRBJ1-2
size: few
V: TRBV6-6
D: -
DNA: TGTGCCAGCACCGCAGGCAATGGCTACACCTTC
CDR3: CASTAGNGYTF

J: TRBJ1-6
size: once
V: TRBV2
D: -
DNA: TGTGCCAGCAGGATGGACGTTAGCTCCTATAATTCACCCCTCCACTTT
CDR3: CASRMDVSSYNSPLHF

J: TRBJ2-4
size: -
V: TRBV20-1
D: -
DNA: TGCAGTGCTAGAGATCTGTGGTCGGGGGACAAAAACATTCAGTACTTC
CDR3: CSARDLWSGDKNIQYF

J: TRBJ1-5
size: few
V: TRBV20-1
D: TRBD1
DNA: TGCAGTGCTCGAGGACAGGGCCCAAATCAGCCCCAGCATTTT
CDR3: CSARGQGPNQPQHF